Listed below are T cell receptor beta chains from one sample, sequenced in a study of cytomegalovirus exposure and HLA in healthy donors. TCRdb's table, derived via immunoSEQ multiplex PCR, lists solely in-frame clones and lacks some. This table has about 200,000 clones, approximately 79% appearing once. Sample: PBMCs. The receptors derive from a woman in her twenties or thirties in good health and CMV-seropositive. Each CDR3 is given with its conserved first and last residue. Fields, in order: D gene, clone size, J gene, V gene, CDR3 protein, CDR3 DNA. A D gene is named only where the DNA matches it firmly. A clone size is listed for some rows: how often the clone was seen (once, few, many), or a class if it is expanded.

>TRBD1|few|TRBJ2-1|TRBV5-1
CASSLTGERWDEQFF
TGCGCCAGCAGCCTCACAGGGGAGAGATGGGATGAGCAGTTCTTC
>NA|few|TRBJ1-2|TRBV19
CASSIRRGGGDYGYTF
TGTGCCAGTAGTATACGGCGGGGGGGCGGGGACTATGGCTACACCTTC
>TRBD2|NA|TRBJ2-3|TRBV12-5
CANTYGTRGTGDTQYF
TGTGCTAACACGTACGGGACTAGAGGTACTGGAGATACGCAGTATTTT
>NA|NA|TRBJ2-7|TRBV2
CASSGPGTYEQYF
TGTGCCAGCAGTGGTCCAGGGACCTACGAGCAGTACTTC
>TRBD2|NA|TRBJ2-1|TRBV12-5
CASGLGLSSGSYNEQFF
TGTGCTAGTGGTTTGGGACTCTCTAGCGGGAGTTACAATGAGCAGTTCTTC
>NA|NA|TRBJ2-1|TRBV18
CASSTRRGRNEQFF
TGTGCCAGCTCGACGAGGAGGGGGCGGAATGAGCAGTTCTTC
>TRBD1|NA|TRBJ2-1|TRBV5-1
CASSPGQGTYNEQFF
TGCGCCAGCAGCCCCGGACAGGGAACCTACAATGAGCAGTTCTTC
>NA|NA|TRBJ1-2|TRBV4-3
CASSQEVVVFNYGYTF
TGCGCCAGCAGCCAAGAAGTAGTAGTATTTAACTATGGCTACACCTTC
>TRBD1|NA|TRBJ2-7|TRBV27
CASSTLDRHSYEQYF
TGTGCCAGCAGCACACTGGACAGGCACTCCTACGAGCAGTACTTC
>NA|NA|TRBJ1-4|TRBV4-3
CASRGRAAEKLFF
TGCGCCAGTAGGGGCAGGGCCGCGGAAAAACTGTTTTTT
>NA|NA|TRBJ2-7|TRBV7-8
CASTLKRTRGYEQYF
TGTGCCAGCACCCTAAAAAGGACCCGGGGGTACGAGCAGTACTTC
>NA|few|TRBJ1-1|TRBV2
CASSERGTEAFF
TGTGCCAGCAGTGAGCGCGGGACTGAAGCTTTCTTT
>NA|NA|TRBJ2-7|TRBV7-2
CASSFARGAYEQYF
TGTGCCAGCAGCTTCGCCAGGGGTGCCTACGAGCAGTACTTC